What follows is one T cell receptor beta chain and its context. Antigen specificity is unknown. The data stem from a study of cytomegalovirus exposure and HLA in healthy donors. The PCR contained 60 Vbeta and 13 Jbeta primers. Data came from immunoSEQ multiplex PCR; TCRdb stores just in-frame clones and leaves some out. The table records 150,000 to 200,000 clones, roughly 75% of them present only once. CDR3 length: 13 amino acids. Germline V lookup: CDR1 SGHRS, CDR2 YFSETQ. J gave up 0 bases and V 5 bases, and 2 bases lay outside the gene matches. Study-level findings and limits: Later genetic work tied a missense DCLRE1C variant to beta-chain V and J trimming. While the bulk of TCR sequences proved rare, some public TCRs turned up in many donors.

The chain uses TRBV5-1 and TRBJ2-7, with TRBD2 matching over 7 bases. This clonotype was obtained from a woman between 35 and 50 years old in good health and CMV-seropositive. Sequenced material: PBMCs. The DNA for the CDR3 is TGCGCCAGCAGTCTAGCGGCCTCCTACGAGCAGTACTTC. Its protein product is CASSLAASYEQYF.